This T cell receptor beta chain is from a study of T cell changes during pregnancy in multiple sclerosis. The CDR3 spans 15 residues. The V gene end was trimmed by 5 bases and the J gene end by 9 bases; junction bases not matched to a gene: 7. CDR1 and CDR2 from the germline V gene are MNHEY and SMNVEV (reference sequence). Sequencing was performed with immunoSEQ multiplex PCR; in TCRdb, only in-frame clones are kept and a portion is missing. The data show roughly 80,000 clones, 92% seen once. The V gene is TRBV27, the J gene TRBJ1-4; 12 bases are shared with TRBD1. This TCR came from a female donor with multiple sclerosis, enrolled in a pregnancy study. This material consisted of peripheral blood, taken before pregnancy. DNA of the CDR3: TGTGCCAGCAGTCGAACCCGGGACAGGGGGCAAAAACTGTTTTTT. It codes for CASSRTRDRGQKLFF.